The TCR beta chain under discussion was sequenced for a study of blood T cell repertoires in COVID-19. Study as a whole: Samples came from the United States, Italy and Spain, spanning acute and convalescent COVID-19. In each case, the material was cDNA or gDNA derived from T cells, B-cell-depleted T cells, or PBMCs.

The CDR3 has 15 residues. Germline V gene data show CDR1 as MNHNY and CDR2 as SVGAGI (reference sequence). Trimming stripped 0 bases from V and 6 bases from J, with 14 bases between. The data were produced by immunoSEQ multiplex PCR, yet TCRdb's version contains in-frame clones alone and is incomplete. This sample has 250,000 to 350,000 clones; roughly 90% occur once, and the top ten carry about 10%. This receptor was identified in a woman between 25 and 40 years old with COVID-19, enrolled during active disease. The sample consisted of peripheral blood. The chain uses TRBV6-6 and TRBJ1-2, with D unresolved. This chain's CDR3 is CASSYSISRGDGYTF. The CDR3 DNA follows: TGTGCCAGCAGTTACTCGATTTCCCGGGGAGATGGCTACACCTTC.